The T cell receptor (beta chain) described here comes from a study of control samples from healthy donors and cancer patients. Germline V gene lookup returns CDR1 MNHEY and CDR2 SMNVEV (reference sequence). CDR3 length: 15 amino acids. The V and J ends lost 6 bases and 8 bases respectively, with 20 bases between them. Here immunoSEQ multiplex PCR was the method, and the copy in TCRdb shows in-frame clones only, minus some. Of fewer than 150,000 clones in the sample, 90% were seen once. The V call is TRBV27, the J call TRBJ2-1, with D tentatively TRBD2 (5 bases). The sequence came from a man younger than 35 in good health. Sequenced sample: blood. The CDR3, as DNA: TGTGCCAGCAGCCCCTCGGGGAGACCAGTTTATGAGCAGTTCTTC. Translated: CASSPSGRPVYEQFF.